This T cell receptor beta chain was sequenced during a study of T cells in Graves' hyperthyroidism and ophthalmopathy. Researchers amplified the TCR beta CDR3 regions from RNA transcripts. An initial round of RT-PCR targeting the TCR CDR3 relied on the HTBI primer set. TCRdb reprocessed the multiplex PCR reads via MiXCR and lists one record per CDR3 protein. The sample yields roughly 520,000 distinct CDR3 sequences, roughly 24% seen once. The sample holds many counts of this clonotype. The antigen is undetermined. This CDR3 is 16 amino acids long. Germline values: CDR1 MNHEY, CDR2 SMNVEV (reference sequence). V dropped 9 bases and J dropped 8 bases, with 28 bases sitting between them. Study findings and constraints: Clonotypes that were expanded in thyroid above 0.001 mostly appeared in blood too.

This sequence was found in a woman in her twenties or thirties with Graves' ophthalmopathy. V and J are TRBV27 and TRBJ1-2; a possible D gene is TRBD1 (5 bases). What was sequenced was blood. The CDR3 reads CASLSRAGRLENGYTF. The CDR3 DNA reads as TGTGCCAGTCTGTCCAGGGCAGGGAGGTTAGAAAACGGCTACACCTTC.